The source of this TCR beta chain is a study of identical twins. Using its own MiXCR run on the 5' RACE reads, TCRdb lists one record per CDR3 protein. The sample has 1.5 million to 2 million distinct CDR3 sequences, around 29% seen once. As for this clonotype: Its antigen remains unidentified.

Findings of the study overall: For zero-insertion analyses, partial confounding could come from invariant MAIT and iNKT cells. Conclusions came from cross-sectional statistical analysis, not from following the same donors.

This receptor was identified in a newborn girl in good health. The sample was cord blood.

CDR3 nucleotides: TGCAGCGTGGCCGCCAGGGTACGGCTCTTGAACACTGAAGCTTTCTTT. Amino acids: CSVAARVRLLNTEAFF. The V gene is TRBV29-1, the J gene TRBJ1-1, with a tentative D call TRBD1 (5 bases). V was cut by 6 bases and J by 0 bases, with 20 bases left in between. The germline V gene encodes CDR1 SQVTM and CDR2 ANQGSEA. There are 16 residues in the CDR3.